This section outlines one T cell receptor (beta chain) sequence together with its context. Cohorts were determined from participant-reported clinical history. The data were taken from a study of blood T cell repertoires in COVID-19. Assay used: immunoSEQ multiplex PCR; TCRdb lists only in-frame clones, some missing. This sample has about 470,000 clones, with roughly nine tenths found just once. The CDR3 covers 13 residues. The V end lost 4 bases, the J end lost 5 bases, and 12 bases lay between the germline ends. From germline, CDR1 is LNHDA and CDR2 SQIVND (reference sequence). The sequencing input was PBMCs or T cells enriched from blood (not recorded which). The clonotype originates from a woman younger than 30 who had recovered from COVID-19. The chain is built from TRBV19 and TRBJ2-7; tentatively, D is TRBD2 (5 bases). The CDR3 region is CASSRSRAHEQYF. CDR3 in DNA: TGTGCCAGTAGTAGATCGAGGGCCCACGAGCAGTACTTC.